This entry lists 8 T cell receptor beta chains sequenced from one sample in a study of cytomegalovirus exposure and HLA in healthy donors. The PCR made use of 60 Vbeta and 13 Jbeta primers. Profiling relied on immunoSEQ multiplex PCR, and the TCRdb table lists in-frame clones only, not all of them. The repertoire holds about 160,000 clones, around 84% seen once, with 8.5% in the top ten. The sequencing sample was made of PBMCs. The origin of the receptors is a male donor in good health and CMV-seropositive.

This clone was recorded only once. The genes are TRBV5-6 and TRBJ1-2; D remains ambiguous. The germline CDR1 and CDR2 sequences are SGHDT and YYEEEE. The CDR3 is 13 residues long. The ends were cut back, 2 bases at V and 3 bases at J, with 8 bases in the middle. As DNA, the CDR3 is TGTGCCAGCAGCTTCGGCGGGGACTATGGCTACACCTTC. It is translated as CASSFGGDYGYTF.

This chain connects TRBV7-9 to TRBJ1-4; D gene ambiguous. Germline loops: CDR1 SEHNR, CDR2 FQNEAQ (reference sequence). This CDR3 has 12 residues. The V gene lost 10 bases and the J gene lost 0 bases, with 6 bases spanning the gap. The CDR3 spells CATTATNEKLFF. In DNA form, the CDR3 reads TGTGCCACCACTGCAACTAATGAAAAACTGTTTTTT.

This clone occurred a few times. The chain is built from TRBV9 and TRBJ1-6, with D maybe TRBD1 (6 bases). The CDR3 contains 15 residues. Trimming removed 2 bases from V and 10 bases from J, with 16 bases in between. The V gene's germline CDR1 is SGDLS and CDR2 YYNGEE. The CDR3 DNA reads as TGTGCCAGCAGCGTTCAAGGGGGGGGAGAGTCACCCCTCCACTTT. Translated: CASSVQGGGESPLHF.

This chain links TRBV18 with TRBJ1-2; tentative D call: TRBD1 (5 bases). The CDR3 runs to 16 residues. Trimming pared 3 bases from V and 2 bases from J, leaving 16 bases between. Germline values: CDR1 KGHSH, CDR2 LQKENI. CDR3 DNA sequence: TGTGCCAGCTCACCCCGGGAGGGGCCAGGCAACTATGGCTACACCTTC. It is translated as CASSPREGPGNYGYTF.

This clone has just a few counts. The genes are TRBV11-2 and TRBJ2-7; the D gene is possibly TRBD2 (5 bases). Per germline, CDR1 SGHAT and CDR2 FQNNGV. The CDR3 runs to 13 residues. V shed 5 bases and J shed 4 bases, with 12 bases lying between them. CDR3 protein: CASSPIREYEQYF. The DNA of the CDR3 is TGTGCCAGCAGCCCCATCCGGGAATACGAGCAGTACTTC.

The gene calls are TRBV15 and TRBJ2-5; D might be TRBD2 (5 bases). The last part of the DNA fits TRBJ2-7 better; the J call may be wrong. In germline, CDR1 is LNHNV, CDR2 YYDKDF (reference sequence). This CDR3 is built from 14 residues. The chain's CDR3 is CATSRAGGPYEQYF. CDR3 bases: TGTGCCACCAGCAGAGCAGGAGGTCCCTACGAGCAGTACTTC.

The V and J genes are TRBV6-1 and TRBJ1-5; 8 positions agree with TRBD1. Per the germline V gene, CDR1 is MNHNS and CDR2 is SASEGT. The CDR3 loop spans 16 amino acids. With 2 bases clipped from V and 4 bases from J, the junction kept 7 bases outside the gene matches. CDR3 amino acids: CASSELDRAGNQPQHF. In DNA form, the CDR3 reads TGTGCCAGCAGTGAATTGGACAGGGCTGGAAATCAGCCCCAGCATTTT.

This chain uses TRBV27 with TRBJ1-2, with D perhaps TRBD1 (6 bases). V lost 2 bases and J lost 3, with 16 bases in between. Germline CDR1 and CDR2: MNHEY and SMNVEV (reference sequence). This CDR3 has 16 residues. CDR3 DNA: TGTGCCAGCAGTTTAAAGTTCGGGGGGCGCCACTATGGCTACACCTTC. The encoded protein is CASSLKFGGRHYGYTF.